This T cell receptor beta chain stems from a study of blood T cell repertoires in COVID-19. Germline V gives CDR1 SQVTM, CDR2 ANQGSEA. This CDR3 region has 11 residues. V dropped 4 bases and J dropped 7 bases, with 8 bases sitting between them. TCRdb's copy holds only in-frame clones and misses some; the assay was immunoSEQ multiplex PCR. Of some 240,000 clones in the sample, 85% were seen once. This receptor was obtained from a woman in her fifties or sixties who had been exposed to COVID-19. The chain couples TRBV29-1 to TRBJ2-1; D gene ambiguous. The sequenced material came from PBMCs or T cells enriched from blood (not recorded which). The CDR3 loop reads CSVVRGNEQFF. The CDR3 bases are TGCAGCGTTGTAAGAGGTAATGAGCAGTTCTTC.